This T cell receptor beta chain came from a study of T-cell memory formation after mild COVID-19. Study-wide points: Most CD4+ clones that shrank were in CM and EM, while CD8+ ones turned up in EMRA. Memory from before infection featured some responding clones, which suggests cross-reactive memory joined.

As for this clonotype: As yet, its antigen is unknown.

CDR1 is SGHVS and CDR2 is FNYEAQ in the germline V gene. The ends were cut back, 5 bases at V and 8 bases at J, with 21 bases in the middle. The CDR3 is made up of 16 amino acids. TCRdb called the 5' RACE reads again in MiXCR, with one record for every CDR3 protein. The sample lists about 170,000 distinct CDR3 sequences; over 10% were seen once. Material for sequencing was PBMCs or a T cell subset sorted from them (not recorded which). This clonotype was sampled from a man between 18 and 35 years old who had mild COVID-19 (a few samples of this study predate the infection). Cell type and time point are not known. This chain uses TRBV7-6 with TRBJ2-2, with a possible D match to TRBD2 (6 bases). CDR3 loop: CASSPRTSPSGGELFF. The CDR3 DNA is TGTGCCAGCAGCCCAAGGACTTCCCCCAGCGGGGGGGAGCTGTTTTTT.